This TCR beta chain stems from a study of T-cell reconstitution after alpha-beta-depleted transplantation in children. During its preparation, the TCRbeta library received unique molecular identifiers. A single record per CDR3 protein comes from TCRdb applying MiXCR to the PCR reads. The data contain around 600,000 distinct CDR3 sequences, 16% of them singletons. This CDR3 region has 16 residues. V shed 5 bases and J shed 3 bases, with 16 bases lying between them. There are a few counts of this clonotype. The chain has TRBV12-3 or TRBV12-4 and TRBJ2-2; maybe TRBD1 (8 bases). This receptor was taken from a human donor who donated a stem cell graft to a child with acute myeloid leukemia. Sequencing was performed on PBMCs from the stem cell graft donor, taken from the stem cell graft. The DNA of the CDR3 is TGTGCCAGCAGTCTCCGGACAGGGAGGGACACCGGGGAGCTGTTTTTT. This translates into CASSLRTGRDTGELFF.